Below are 8 T cell receptor beta chains sequenced from a single sample in a study of blood T cells in healthy people across ages (dated by TCRdb to between 2014 and 2016). Libraries came from 5' RACE. Instrument on record: Illumina HiSeq 2500. A second roughly 7 to 12 cycle PCR used a sample-barcoded 5' primer and a J-beta primer mix. The public reads were reprocessed in TCRdb via fastp at Q25 and MiXCR, keeping in-frame beta chains. When rows share a CDR3 protein, they turn into one entry using the most common DNA and genes. For this sample there are approximately 1.5 million distinct CDR3 sequences; less than 45% appear just once. The ten largest account for less than 5% of the sample. Sample: blood. The receptors derive from a woman aged 18-30 years in good health.

This chain joins TRBV4-2 and TRBJ2-1, with D maybe TRBD2 (6 bases). Trimming pared 1 base from V and 5 bases from J, leaving 15 bases between. The germline CDR1 and CDR2 sequences are LGHNA and YNFKEQ. CDR3 size: 16 residues. The CDR3 DNA sequence: TGTGCCAGCAGCCAAGGTGGTCGAGCGGGTAACAATGAGCAGTTCTTC. This encodes CASSQGGRAGNNEQFF.

Many counts were recorded for this clonotype. The rearrangement uses TRBV5-1 and TRBJ2-5; the D is unclear. V was pared by 0 bases and J by 2 bases, with 14 bases between. The CDR3 is 16 amino acids. Germline loops: CDR1 SGHRS, CDR2 YFSETQ. The CDR3 bases are TGCGCCAGCAGCTTGGCCCCGAACCTTAATCAAGAGACCCAGTACTTC. It is translated as CASSLAPNLNQETQYF.

This chain connects TRBV7-2 to TRBJ1-1, with unresolved D. The V gene lost 2 bases and the J gene lost 0 bases, with 7 bases spanning the gap. The CDR3 loop spans 14 amino acids. Germline V lookup: CDR1 SGHTA, CDR2 FQGNSA. CDR3 in DNA: TGTGCCAGCAGCTTAATAATCATGAACACTGAAGCTTTCTTT. This codes for CASSLIIMNTEAFF.

Comments on this clonotype: The junction does not match germline at one end; this may be a read error. The chain recombines TRBV29-1 with TRBJ2-3; no firm D call. The length of the CDR3 is 15 residues. CDR1 is SQVTM and CDR2 is ANQGSEA in the germline V gene. The CDR3 reads CSVVVGKGNTATQYF. In DNA, the CDR3 is TGCAGCGTTGTTGTGGGAAAGGGAAACACAGCTACGCAGTATTTT.

The chain recombines TRBV6-5 with TRBJ2-1; TRBD1 agrees at 8 bases. Germline CDR1 and CDR2: MNHEY and SVGAGI. The CDR3 sequence is 15 residues long. After removal of 6 bases from V and 7 bases from J, the junction contained 11 bases not matched to a gene. The CDR3 reads CASRFDRGVGNEQFF. CDR3 in DNA: TGTGCCAGCAGATTTGACAGGGGAGTTGGAAATGAGCAGTTCTTC.

This clonotype was seen a handful of times. A junction end diverges from the germline sequence, so it may reflect a read error. The V and J genes are TRBV7-7 and TRBJ2-1; the D gene is possibly TRBD2 (5 bases). The V gene's germline CDR1 is SSHAT and CDR2 FNYEAQ (reference sequence). The CDR3 totals 14 residues. As DNA, the CDR3 is TGTGCTAGCAGCTTAGCGCAAACTAGCAATGAGCAGTTCTTC. It translates to CASSLAQTSNEQFF.

The gene calls are TRBV15 and TRBJ2-1; the match to TRBD1 covers 8 bases. This CDR3 region has 15 residues. CDR1 and CDR2 (germline): LNHNV, YYDKDF (reference sequence). Trimming at V came to 7 bases and at J to 4 bases, leaving 9 bases not matched to a gene. The CDR3 loop is CATTAGDRIYNEQFF. DNA of the CDR3: TGTGCCACCACCGCTGGGGACAGGATATACAATGAGCAGTTCTTC.

This clonotype appeared a few times. J is TRBJ1-2 and V is TRBV10-3, with D possibly TRBD1 on 6 matching bases. V lost 3 bases and J 5 bases, leaving 13 bases between the germline ends. Germline V gene sequence: CDR1 ENHRY, CDR2 SYGVKD. The CDR3 sequence is 14 residues long. The CDR3 region has the DNA TGTGCCATCAGTGAAGGATCAGGGGTGTATGGCTACACCTTC. Encoded protein: CAISEGSGVYGYTF.